The entry below gives a single T cell receptor beta chain sequence along with its context. The target antigen is unknown. The data were taken from a study of shared clonotypes between healthy human individuals. Overall study findings and caveats: There were few donors, and this limited the genetic and exposure-history diversity represented.

V shed 3 bases and J shed 10 bases, with 10 bases lying between them. CDR3 length: 13 amino acids. The germline gives CDR1 MRHNA, CDR2 SNTAGT. Several immunoSEQ 96-well plates shared each subset's DNA, each plate a replicate. Per the original data handling: ImmunoSEQ yielded junction-only sequences lacking quality scores, so filtering differed. Generated by immunoSEQ multiplex PCR, the TCRdb table keeps only in-frame clones and is missing some. That table furnishes V, J and clone size, whereas the DNA furnished D and trimming. The table records around 450,000 clones, roughly three quarters of them present only once.

Sequencing used PBMCs. The sequence derives from a woman aged 35 to 49 in good health. Some clones in this sample may be carry-over from other donors' samples. The chain couples TRBV6-4 to TRBJ1-6; unclear D gene. The CDR3 sequence is CASSEIFGSPLHF. Here the CDR3 DNA reads TGTGCCAGCAGTGAAATTTTTGGATCACCCCTCCACTTT.